The 31 T cell receptor beta chains below were found in one sample sequenced in a study. The protocol was immunoSEQ multiplex PCR, while the TCRdb copy is restricted to in-frame clones and leaves out a portion. The sample shows around 50,000 clones, approximately 93% of them seen only once. The sample was PBMCs. The receptors stem from a middle-aged man with rheumatoid arthritis.

This chain joins TRBV6-6 and TRBJ2-7, with TRBD2 matching 9 bases. This CDR3 has 16 residues. The V gene end was trimmed by 0 bases and the J gene end by 4 bases; junction bases not matched to a gene: 7. Germline V gene data show CDR1 as MNHNY and CDR2 as SVGAGI (reference sequence). For the CDR3, the DNA is TGTGCCAGCAGTTACTCGCCTTTAGCGGGAGAGTACGAGCAGTACTTC. Residues: CASSYSPLAGEYEQYF.

The rearrangement joins TRBV19 to TRBJ2-7; TRBD1 aligns across 8 bases. The junction had 13 bases not matched to a gene; V was cut back by 3 bases and J by 6 bases. Germline V CDR1 and CDR2: LNHDA, SQIVND (reference sequence). This CDR3 is 16 amino acids long. The CDR3 spells CASSISVGRGLLEQYF. CDR3 bases: TGTGCCAGTAGTATTTCTGTGGGCAGGGGGCTTCTCGAGCAGTACTTC. The full variable domain, its missing parts supplied by reference TRBV19 and TRBJ2-7, is DGGITQSPKYLFRKEGQNVTLSCEQNLNHDAMYWYRQDPGQGLRLIYYSQIVNDFQKGDIAEGYSVSREKKESFPLTVTSAQKNPTAFYLCASSISVGRGLLEQYFGPGTRLTVT.

Only one count was recorded for this clone. The chain is built from TRBV24-1 and TRBJ2-1, with 8 positions matching TRBD1. Looked up from germline, CDR1 is KGHDR and CDR2 is SFDVKD. This CDR3 region has 15 residues. The V and J ends lost 2 bases and 7 bases, in that order; junction bases with no gene match: 6. CDR3 protein: CATSDSRTGSNEQFF. The CDR3 DNA reads TGTGCCACCAGTGATTCGAGGACAGGGAGTAATGAGCAGTTCTTC.

This sequence joins TRBV19 and TRBJ2-1, with unresolved D. Looked up from germline, CDR1 is LNHDA and CDR2 is SQIVND (reference sequence). CDR3 size: 12 residues. V was clipped by 3 bases and J by 7 bases, with 7 bases between them. The chain's CDR3 is CASSILWNEQFF. CDR3 DNA: TGTGCCAGTAGTATCCTTTGGAATGAGCAGTTCTTC.

This clone was observed a single time. J is TRBJ2-1 and V is TRBV5-6; 11 bases are shared with TRBD2. V lost 4 bases and J lost 4; bases outside the gene matches: 10. The germline V gene has CDR1 SGHDT and CDR2 YYEEEE. CDR3 length: 17 residues. The CDR3 loop is CASSLKTSGVRYNEQFF. The CDR3 bases are TGTGCCAGCAGCCTAAAGACTAGCGGGGTCCGATACAATGAGCAGTTCTTC.

The rearrangement uses TRBV5-4 and TRBJ1-6, with no clear D. This CDR3 spans 14 amino acids. Germline V lookup: CDR1 SGHNT, CDR2 YYREEE (reference sequence). V lost 3 bases, J lost 7 bases, and 11 bases lay in between. This chain's CDR3 is CASSWFGQNSPLHF. The CDR3 region has the DNA TGTGCCAGCAGCTGGTTCGGCCAGAATTCACCCCTCCACTTT.

CDR3 bases: TGCGCCAGCAGCACCTTACAGGGGAACACTGAAGCTTTCTTT. Amino acids: CASSTLQGNTEAFF. The J gene is TRBJ1-1, the V gene TRBV5-1; D perhaps matches TRBD1 (6 bases). V was cut by 4 bases and J by 1 base, with 11 bases left in between. The CDR3 runs 14 residues. Looked up from germline, CDR1 is SGHRS and CDR2 is YFSETQ.

The chain couples TRBV7-9 to TRBJ1-2, with D unresolved. V was shortened by 1 base and J by 8 bases, with 14 bases between the two germline ends. The CDR3 length is 14 residues. Germline lookup yields CDR1 SEHNR and CDR2 FQNEAQ (reference sequence). The DNA of the CDR3 is TGTGCCAGCAGCTTAGATGAGGGTCTGATCGGCTACACCTTC. Translating gives CASSLDEGLIGYTF.

The V call is TRBV11-2, the J call TRBJ1-2, with TRBD1 matching over 12 bases. Per germline, CDR1 SGHAT and CDR2 FQNNGV. This CDR3 is 15 amino acids long. V lost 5 bases, J lost 6 bases, and 7 bases stayed unmatched. The DNA of the CDR3 is TGTGCCAGCAGCCCGGGACAGGGGGCGCCGGATGGCTACACCTTC. This gives the protein CASSPGQGAPDGYTF. Combining the CDR3 with reference TRBV11-2 and TRBJ1-2 gives the whole variable domain EAGVAQSPRYKIIEKRQSVAFWCNPISGHATLYWYQQILGQGPKLLIQFQNNGVVDDSQLPKDRFSAERLKGVDSTLKIQPAKLEDSAVYLCASSPGQGAPDGYTFGSGTRLTVV.

This clone was seen just once. The chain has TRBV6-5 and TRBJ2-7; 9 nucleotides align to TRBD1. The CDR3 contains 15 residues. Germline CDR1 is MNHEY and CDR2 is SVGAGI. The junction had 6 bases not matched to a gene; V was cut back by 4 bases and J by 2 bases. CDR3 nucleotide sequence: TGTGCCAGCAGTTTCACCGGGACAGGGACCTACGAGCAGTACTTC. Its protein is CASSFTGTGTYEQYF.

This sequence joins TRBV11-2 and TRBJ1-5; the D is unclear. CDR1 and CDR2 (germline): SGHAT, FQNNGV. This CDR3 comprises 13 residues. The germline V and J ends were trimmed by 5 bases and 4 bases, with 9 bases remaining between them. DNA of the CDR3: TGTGCCAGCAGCCGCAGTGGGAATCAGCCCCAGCATTTT. This encodes CASSRSGNQPQHF.

The gene calls are TRBV4-3 and TRBJ2-5; 8 bases line up with TRBD2. This CDR3 has 15 residues. Trimming cost V 1 base and J 5 bases; bases outside gene matches: 6. The germline gives CDR1 LGHNA, CDR2 YSLEER. Written as DNA, the CDR3 is TGCGCCAGCAGCCAAGGAGCTAGCGGGCGGGAGACCCAGTACTTC. Protein: CASSQGASGRETQYF.

J is TRBJ2-2 and V is TRBV28; TRBD1 matches at 8 bases. CDR1 is MDHEN, CDR2 SYDVKM, per germline. The CDR3 extends over 14 amino acids. V dropped 5 bases and J dropped 7; count of bases not matched to a gene: 6. The CDR3 DNA reads TGTGCCAGCAGTGTGGGACAGGCGGGCGGGGAGCTGTTTTTT. Its protein is CASSVGQAGGELFF. Drawing the rest from reference TRBV28 and TRBJ2-2, the complete variable domain is DVKVTQSSRYLVKRTGEKVFLECVQDMDHENMFWYRQDPGLGLRLIYFSYDVKMKEKGDIPEGYSVSREKKERFSLILESASTNQTSMYLCASSVGQAGGELFFGEGSRLTVL.

This rearrangement joins TRBV19 to TRBJ2-1; 16 bases fit TRBD2. Germline lookup yields CDR1 LNHDA and CDR2 SQIVND (reference sequence). The CDR3 has 18 amino acids. Trimming removed 4 bases from V and 4 bases from J; junction bases left unmatched: 7. The CDR3 region has the DNA TGTGCCAGTAGTAGCCCCGGGACTAGCGGGAGGGTTTACAATGAGCAGTTCTTC. It specifies CASSSPGTSGRVYNEQFF.

The J gene is TRBJ2-2, the V gene TRBV5-1, with TRBD1 identical over 7 bases. Germline V lookup: CDR1 SGHRS, CDR2 YFSETQ. Trimming cost V 3 bases and J 1 base; bases outside gene matches: 9. The CDR3 consists of 17 residues. The CDR3 reads CASSSPSGTENTGELFF. The DNA for the CDR3 is TGCGCCAGCAGCTCGCCTTCCGGGACAGAGAACACCGGGGAGCTGTTTTTT.

This clone came up a few times. This chain joins TRBV19 and TRBJ1-6, with 8 nucleotides matching TRBD1. Unmatched junction bases numbered 8, after V lost 5 bases and J lost 8 bases. Per germline, CDR1 LNHDA and CDR2 SQIVND (reference sequence). The CDR3 has 15 residues. The CDR3 reads CASSFDRGGDSPLHF. CDR3 nucleotide sequence: TGTGCCAGTAGTTTTGACAGGGGAGGAGATTCACCCCTCCACTTT. Together with reference TRBV19 and TRBJ1-6, the CDR3 gives the full variable domain: DGGITQSPKYLFRKEGQNVTLSCEQNLNHDAMYWYRQDPGQGLRLIYYSQIVNDFQKGDIAEGYSVSREKKESFPLTVTSAQKNPTAFYLCASSFDRGGDSPLHFGNGTRLTVT.

This chain uses TRBV30 with TRBJ1-2; D is undetermined. Trimming took 2 bases from V and 4 from J, leaving 14 bases between them. This CDR3 has 14 residues. From germline, CDR1 is GTSNPN and CDR2 SVGIG (reference sequence). This CDR3 reads CAWSLLGARYGYTF. DNA of the CDR3: TGTGCCTGGAGTCTCTTGGGAGCACGCTATGGCTACACCTTC.

The chain links TRBV12-3 or TRBV12-4 to TRBJ1-5; 8 bases are shared with TRBD1. The CDR3 totals 13 residues. V gave up 6 bases and J gave up 4 bases; unmatched junction bases: 2. For the CDR3, the DNA is TGTGCCAGCAGGCACAGGGGGAATCAGCCCCAGCATTTT. Residues: CASRHRGNQPQHF.

The chain is built from TRBV29-1 and TRBJ1-2; 8 bases align to TRBD1. Germline V gene lookup returns CDR1 SQVTM and CDR2 ANQGSEA. The CDR3 totals 14 residues. V dropped 4 bases and J dropped 3; count of bases not matched to a gene: 7. In DNA form, the CDR3 reads TGCAGCGTTGCCCCAGGGGGCGCCCACTATGGCTACACCTTC. Translation: CSVAPGGAHYGYTF.

The V gene is TRBV19, the J gene TRBJ1-1; D uncertain. Trimming removed 2 bases from V and 1 base from J, with 11 bases in between. This CDR3 has 15 amino acids. The germline gives CDR1 LNHDA, CDR2 SQIVND (reference sequence). The CDR3 bases are TGTGCCAGTAGTATAACCCTCCCGGGGAACACTGAAGCTTTCTTT. The encoded protein is CASSITLPGNTEAFF.

This chain uses TRBV19 with TRBJ1-1; D remains ambiguous. The CDR3 spans 15 residues. The germline V and J ends were trimmed by 5 bases and 5 bases, with 18 bases remaining between them. Germline V CDR1 and CDR2: LNHDA, SQIVND (reference sequence). The DNA of the CDR3 is TGTGCCAGTAGTGCCCGATTAGGAGTAGGGACTGAAGCTTTCTTT. Its protein is CASSARLGVGTEAFF.

This chain uses TRBV2 with TRBJ1-6; D remains ambiguous. Between the trimmed V and J ends, which lost 8 bases and 13 bases, there was a span of 18 bases. The CDR3 contains 13 residues. Per germline, CDR1 SNHLY and CDR2 FYNNEI. CDR3 amino acids: CASHPPLLLPLHF. CDR3 in DNA: TGTGCCAGCCACCCCCCATTACTACTCCCCCTCCACTTT.

This clone appeared a single time. The chain uses TRBV10-3 and TRBJ1-1; tentatively, D is TRBD1 (6 bases). This CDR3 region has 13 residues. Looked up from germline, CDR1 is ENHRY and CDR2 is SYGVKD. Trimming shortened V by 10 bases and J by 0 bases, and 12 bases separated the two germline ends. The CDR3 DNA sequence: TGTGCCACCGAGGGGGTCATGAACACTGAAGCTTTCTTT. This encodes CATEGVMNTEAFF.

V and J are TRBV10-2 and TRBJ2-7; unclear D gene. The V and J ends lost 8 bases and 3 bases respectively, with 14 bases between them. Per germline, CDR1 WSHSY and CDR2 SAAADI. The CDR3 is made up of 13 amino acids. This chain's CDR3 is CASLALSSYEQYF. CDR3 bases: TGCGCCAGCTTAGCACTATCTAGCTACGAGCAGTACTTC.

The gene calls are TRBV5-1 and TRBJ2-7; no clear D gene. V dropped 0 bases and J dropped 4 bases, with 11 bases sitting between them. In germline, CDR1 is SGHRS, CDR2 YFSETQ. The CDR3 extends over 14 amino acids. CDR3 sequence: CASSLGYSKYEQYF. The DNA for the CDR3 is TGCGCCAGCAGCTTGGGGTACAGCAAGTACGAGCAGTACTTC.

The gene calls are TRBV6-5 and TRBJ1-2; 10 bases are shared with TRBD1. With 6 bases clipped from V and 6 bases from J, the junction kept 7 bases outside the gene matches. Germline lookup yields CDR1 MNHEY and CDR2 SVGAGI. There are 14 residues in the CDR3. The CDR3 spells CASRGSGQGHGYTF. The CDR3 coding sequence is TGTGCCAGCAGGGGCTCGGGACAGGGGCATGGCTACACCTTC.

J is TRBJ2-7 and V is TRBV5-1; D remains ambiguous. Germline-derived CDR1 and CDR2 are SGHRS and YFSETQ. The CDR3 extends over 12 amino acids. V lost 4 bases to trimming and J lost 6 bases, with 11 bases between them. In DNA form, the CDR3 reads TGCGCCAGCAGCCCCCGCGTAAGCGAGCAGTACTTC. Translated, it gives CASSPRVSEQYF.

This chain uses TRBV29-1 with TRBJ1-1, with D perhaps matching TRBD1 (5 bases). V was trimmed by 6 bases and J by 7 bases, leaving 15 bases between them. The CDR3 totals 12 residues. Germline V gene lookup returns CDR1 SQVTM and CDR2 ANQGSEA. DNA of the CDR3: TGCAGCGTCGAGTACCGGGACCGTGAAGCTTTCTTT. Its protein product is CSVEYRDREAFF.

The V gene is TRBV5-1, the J gene TRBJ1-4; TRBD1 is a possible D gene (5 bases). CDR3 size: 16 residues. The V end lost 0 bases, the J end lost 3 bases, and 12 bases lay between the germline ends. Germline values: CDR1 SGHRS, CDR2 YFSETQ. The CDR3 nucleotides read TGCGCCAGCAGCTTGGCCAGAGGGGCGGCTAATGAAAAACTGTTTTTT. Amino acid sequence: CASSLARGAANEKLFF. Looking up the rest from reference TRBV5-1 and TRBJ1-4 gives the full variable domain: KAGVTQTPRYLIKTRGQQVTLSCSPISGHRSVSWYQQTPGQGLQFLFEYFSETQRNKGNFPGRFSGRQFSNSRSEMNVSTLELGDSALYLCASSLARGAANEKLFFGSGTQLSVL.

This clone was picked up a small number of times. V is TRBV28 and J is TRBJ1-1; D call uncertain. The CDR3 is 17 amino acids. The germline V gene encodes CDR1 MDHEN and CDR2 SYDVKM. The V and J ends lost 6 bases and 1 base respectively, with 21 bases between them. DNA of the CDR3: TGTGCCAGCAGACAAGGCCACTCGGGAGATGCGAACACTGAAGCTTTCTTT. This gives the protein CASRQGHSGDANTEAFF.

The rearrangement links TRBV24-1 to TRBJ2-3; TRBD2 aligns across 9 bases. Germline V gives CDR1 KGHDR, CDR2 SFDVKD. The CDR3 has 15 residues. After removal of 10 bases from V and 5 bases from J, the junction contained 12 bases not matched to a gene. The CDR3 DNA reads as TGTGCCACAGCACGGAAGCGGGAGGAGGGAGATACGCAGTATTTT. Residues: CATARKREEGDTQYF.